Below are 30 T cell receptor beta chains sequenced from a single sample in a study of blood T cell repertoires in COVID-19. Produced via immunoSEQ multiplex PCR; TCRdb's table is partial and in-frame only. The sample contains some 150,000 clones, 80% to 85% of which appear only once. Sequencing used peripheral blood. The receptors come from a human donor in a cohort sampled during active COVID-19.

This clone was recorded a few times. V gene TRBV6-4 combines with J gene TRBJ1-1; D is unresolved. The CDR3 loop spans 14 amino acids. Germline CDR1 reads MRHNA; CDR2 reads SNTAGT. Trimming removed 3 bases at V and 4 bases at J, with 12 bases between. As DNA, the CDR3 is TGTGCCAGCAGTGAGATGGGTGGGAGCACTGAAGCTTTCTTT. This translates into CASSEMGGSTEAFF.

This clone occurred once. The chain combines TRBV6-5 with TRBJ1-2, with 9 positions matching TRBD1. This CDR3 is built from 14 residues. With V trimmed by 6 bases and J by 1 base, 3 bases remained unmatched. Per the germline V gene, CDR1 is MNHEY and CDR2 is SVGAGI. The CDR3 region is CASSVDRGNYGYTF. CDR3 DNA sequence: TGTGCCAGCAGCGTGGACAGGGGTAACTATGGCTACACCTTC.

The chain's CDR3 is CASSQGELAGWETQYF. The CDR3 DNA reads TGTGCCAGCAGCCAAGGAGAATTAGCGGGGTGGGAGACCCAGTACTTC. The genes are TRBV4-2 and TRBJ2-5; the match to TRBD2 covers 8 bases. Germline trimming cut 1 base from V and 5 bases from J; bases unmatched to any gene: 9. This CDR3 has 16 residues. Germline CDR1 is LGHNA and CDR2 is YNFKEQ.

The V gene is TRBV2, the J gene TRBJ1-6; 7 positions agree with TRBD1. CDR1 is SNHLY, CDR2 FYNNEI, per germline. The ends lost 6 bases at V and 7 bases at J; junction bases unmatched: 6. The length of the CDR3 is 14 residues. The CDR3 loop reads CASSLGTANSPLHF. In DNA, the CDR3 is TGTGCCAGCAGCCTCGGGACAGCGAATTCACCCCTCCACTTT.

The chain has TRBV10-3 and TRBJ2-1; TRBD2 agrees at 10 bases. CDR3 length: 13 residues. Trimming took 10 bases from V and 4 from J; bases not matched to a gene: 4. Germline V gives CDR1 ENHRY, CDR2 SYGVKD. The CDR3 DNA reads TGTGCCACTACTAGCGGGGAATACAATGAGCAGTTCTTC. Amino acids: CATTSGEYNEQFF.

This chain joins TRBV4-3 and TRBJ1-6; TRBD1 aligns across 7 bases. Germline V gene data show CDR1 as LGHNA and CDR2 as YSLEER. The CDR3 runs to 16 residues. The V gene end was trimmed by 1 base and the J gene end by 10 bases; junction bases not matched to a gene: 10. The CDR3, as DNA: TGCGCCAGCAGCCAAGGAGGGGGCCGGGGCGAGTCACCCCTCCACTTT. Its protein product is CASSQGGGRGESPLHF.

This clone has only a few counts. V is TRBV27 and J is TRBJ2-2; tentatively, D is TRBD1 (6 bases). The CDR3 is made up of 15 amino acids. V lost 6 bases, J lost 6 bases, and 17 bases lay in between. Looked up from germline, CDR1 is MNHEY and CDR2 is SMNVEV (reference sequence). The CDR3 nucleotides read TGTGCCAGCAGAACAGGGTCGGGTTTTCCCGGGGAGCTGTTTTTT. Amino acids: CASRTGSGFPGELFF.

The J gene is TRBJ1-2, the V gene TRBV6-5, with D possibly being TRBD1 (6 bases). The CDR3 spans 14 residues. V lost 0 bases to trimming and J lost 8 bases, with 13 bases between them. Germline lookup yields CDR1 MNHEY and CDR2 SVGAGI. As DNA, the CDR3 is TGTGCCAGCAGTTACTCGGTAGGGGGGGGCGGCTACACCTTC. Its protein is CASSYSVGGGGYTF.

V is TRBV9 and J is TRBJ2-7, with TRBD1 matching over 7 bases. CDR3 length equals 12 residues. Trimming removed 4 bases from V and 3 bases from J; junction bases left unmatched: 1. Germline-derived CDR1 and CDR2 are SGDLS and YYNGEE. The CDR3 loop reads CASSRDSYEQYF. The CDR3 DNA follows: TGTGCCAGCAGCCGGGACAGCTACGAGCAGTACTTC.

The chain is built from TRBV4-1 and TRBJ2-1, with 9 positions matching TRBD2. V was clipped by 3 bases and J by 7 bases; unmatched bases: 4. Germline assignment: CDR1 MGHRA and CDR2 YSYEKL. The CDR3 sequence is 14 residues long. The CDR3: CASSHGGGANEQFF. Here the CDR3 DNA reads TGCGCCAGCAGCCACGGCGGGGGGGCGAATGAGCAGTTCTTC.

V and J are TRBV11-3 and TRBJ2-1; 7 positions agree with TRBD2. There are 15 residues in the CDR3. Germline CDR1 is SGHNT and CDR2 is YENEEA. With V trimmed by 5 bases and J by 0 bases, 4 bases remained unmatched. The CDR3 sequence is CASSPLASSYNEQFF. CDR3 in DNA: TGTGCCAGCAGCCCACTAGCGAGCTCCTACAATGAGCAGTTCTTC.

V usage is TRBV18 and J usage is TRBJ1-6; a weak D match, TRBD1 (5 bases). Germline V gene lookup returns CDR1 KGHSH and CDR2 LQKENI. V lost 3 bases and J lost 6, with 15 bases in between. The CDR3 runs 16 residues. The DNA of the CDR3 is TGTGCCAGCTCACCTTTGGGGGGGGACCCTAATTCACCCCTCCACTTT. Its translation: CASSPLGGDPNSPLHF.

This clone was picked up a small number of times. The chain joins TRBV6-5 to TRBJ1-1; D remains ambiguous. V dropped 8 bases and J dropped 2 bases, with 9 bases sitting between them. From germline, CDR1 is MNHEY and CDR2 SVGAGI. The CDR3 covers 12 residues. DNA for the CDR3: TGTGCCAGCGGATACAGTAACACTGAAGCTTTCTTT. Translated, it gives CASGYSNTEAFF.

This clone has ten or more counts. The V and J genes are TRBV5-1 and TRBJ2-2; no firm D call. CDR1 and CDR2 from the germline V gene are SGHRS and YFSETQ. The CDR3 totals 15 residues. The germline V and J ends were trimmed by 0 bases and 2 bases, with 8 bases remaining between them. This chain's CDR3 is CASSLVRSNTGELFF. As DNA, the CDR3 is TGCGCCAGCAGCTTGGTGCGGAGCAACACCGGGGAGCTGTTTTTT.

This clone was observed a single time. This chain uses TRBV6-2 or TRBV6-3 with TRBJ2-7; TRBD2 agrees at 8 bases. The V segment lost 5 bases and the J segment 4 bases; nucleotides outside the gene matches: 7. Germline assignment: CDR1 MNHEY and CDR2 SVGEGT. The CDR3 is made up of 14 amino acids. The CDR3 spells CASSTLGGGYEQYF. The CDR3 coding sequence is TGTGCCAGCAGTACCCTCGGGGGGGGATACGAGCAGTACTTC.

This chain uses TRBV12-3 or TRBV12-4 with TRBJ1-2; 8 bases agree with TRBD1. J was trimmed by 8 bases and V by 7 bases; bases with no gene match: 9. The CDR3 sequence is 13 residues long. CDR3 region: CASNSFDRGGYTF. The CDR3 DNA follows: TGTGCCAGCAACAGTTTCGACAGGGGAGGCTACACCTTC.

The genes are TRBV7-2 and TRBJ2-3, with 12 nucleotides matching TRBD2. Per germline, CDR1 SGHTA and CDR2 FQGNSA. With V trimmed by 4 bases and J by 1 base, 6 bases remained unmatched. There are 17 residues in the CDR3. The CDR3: CASSYQASGGGTDTQYF. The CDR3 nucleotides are TGTGCCAGCAGCTACCAAGCTAGCGGGGGGGGCACAGATACGCAGTATTTT.

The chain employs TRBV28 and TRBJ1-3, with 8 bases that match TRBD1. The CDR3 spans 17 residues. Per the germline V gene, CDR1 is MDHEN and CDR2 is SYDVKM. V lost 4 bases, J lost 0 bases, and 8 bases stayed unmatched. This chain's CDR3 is CASSSRGQVDSGNTIYF. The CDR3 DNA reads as TGTGCCAGCAGTTCCCGGGGACAGGTCGACTCTGGAAACACCATATATTTT.

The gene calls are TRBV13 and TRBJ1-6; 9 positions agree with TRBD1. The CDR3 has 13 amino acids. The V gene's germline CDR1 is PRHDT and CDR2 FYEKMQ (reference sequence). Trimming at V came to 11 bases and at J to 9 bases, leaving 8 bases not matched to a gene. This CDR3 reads CAARQGVSSPLHF. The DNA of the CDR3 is TGTGCCGCAAGACAGGGGGTATCTTCACCCCTCCACTTT.

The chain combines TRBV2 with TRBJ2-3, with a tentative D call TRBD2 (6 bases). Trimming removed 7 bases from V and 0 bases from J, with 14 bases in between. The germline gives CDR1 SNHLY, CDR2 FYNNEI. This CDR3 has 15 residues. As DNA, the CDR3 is TGTGCCAGCAATCGGGGGATAGCTAGCACAGATACGCAGTATTTT. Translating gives CASNRGIASTDTQYF.

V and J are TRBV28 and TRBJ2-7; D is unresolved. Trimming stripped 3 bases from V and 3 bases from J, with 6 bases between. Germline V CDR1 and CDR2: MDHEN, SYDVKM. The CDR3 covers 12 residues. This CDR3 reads CASSFQDYEQYF. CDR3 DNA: TGTGCCAGCAGTTTCCAGGACTACGAGCAGTACTTC.

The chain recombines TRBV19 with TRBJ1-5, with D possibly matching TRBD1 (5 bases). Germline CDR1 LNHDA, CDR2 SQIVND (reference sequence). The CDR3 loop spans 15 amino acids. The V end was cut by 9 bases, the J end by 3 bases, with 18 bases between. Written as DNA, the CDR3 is TGTGCCAGCGCACTGCGGGGGATCGACAATCAGCCCCAGCATTTT. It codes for CASALRGIDNQPQHF.

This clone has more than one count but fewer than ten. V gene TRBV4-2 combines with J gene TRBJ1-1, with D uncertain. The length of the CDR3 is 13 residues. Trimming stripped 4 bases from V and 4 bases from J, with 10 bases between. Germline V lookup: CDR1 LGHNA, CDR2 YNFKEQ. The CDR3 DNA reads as TGTGCCAGCAGCCCTAGACGGGGCACTGAAGCTTTCTTT. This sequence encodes CASSPRRGTEAFF.

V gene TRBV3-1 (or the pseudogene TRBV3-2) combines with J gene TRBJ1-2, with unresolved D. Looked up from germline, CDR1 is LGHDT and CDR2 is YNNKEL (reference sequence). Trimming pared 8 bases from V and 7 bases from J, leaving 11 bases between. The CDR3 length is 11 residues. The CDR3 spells CASRGGSGYTF. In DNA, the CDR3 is TGTGCCAGCCGAGGCGGGAGTGGCTACACCTTC.

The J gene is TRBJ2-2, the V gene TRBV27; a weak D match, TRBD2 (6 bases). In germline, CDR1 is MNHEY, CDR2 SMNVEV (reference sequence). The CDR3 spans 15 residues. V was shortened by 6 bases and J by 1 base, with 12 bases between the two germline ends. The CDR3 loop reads CASRSGSGNTGELFF. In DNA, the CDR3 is TGTGCCAGCAGAAGCGGGTCCGGGAACACCGGGGAGCTGTTTTTT.

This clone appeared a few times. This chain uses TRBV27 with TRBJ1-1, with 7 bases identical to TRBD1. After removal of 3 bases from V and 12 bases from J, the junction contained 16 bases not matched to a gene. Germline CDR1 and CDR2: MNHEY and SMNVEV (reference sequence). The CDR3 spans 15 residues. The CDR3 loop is CASSFFGDGRGNTFF. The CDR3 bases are TGTGCCAGCAGTTTTTTCGGAGATGGCAGGGGGAACACTTTCTTT.

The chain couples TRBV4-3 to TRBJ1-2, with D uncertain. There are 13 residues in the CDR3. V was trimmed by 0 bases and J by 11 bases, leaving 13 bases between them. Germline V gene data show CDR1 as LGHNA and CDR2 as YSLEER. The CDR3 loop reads CASSQDRNTKYTF. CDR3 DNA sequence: TGCGCCAGCAGCCAAGATAGGAACACTAAGTACACCTTC.

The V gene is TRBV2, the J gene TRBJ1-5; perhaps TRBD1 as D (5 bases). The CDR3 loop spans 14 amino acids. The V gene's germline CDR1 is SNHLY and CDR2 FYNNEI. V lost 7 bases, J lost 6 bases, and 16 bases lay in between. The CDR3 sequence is CASNLAAGGQPQHF. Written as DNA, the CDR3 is TGTGCCAGCAATTTGGCCGCGGGGGGTCAGCCCCAGCATTTT. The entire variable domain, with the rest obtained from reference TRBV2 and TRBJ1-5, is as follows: EPEVTQTPSHQVTQMGQEVILRCVPISNHLYFYWYRQILGQKVEFLVSFYNNEISEKSEIFDDQFSVERPDGSNFTLKIRSTKLEDSAMYFCASNLAAGGQPQHFGDGTRLSIL.

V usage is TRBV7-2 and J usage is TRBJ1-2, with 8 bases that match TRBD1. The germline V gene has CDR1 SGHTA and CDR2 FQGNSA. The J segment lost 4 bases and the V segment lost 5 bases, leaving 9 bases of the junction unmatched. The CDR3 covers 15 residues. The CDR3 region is CASSGRTGSSYGYTF. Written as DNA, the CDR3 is TGTGCCAGCAGCGGCCGGACAGGGTCGAGCTATGGCTACACCTTC.

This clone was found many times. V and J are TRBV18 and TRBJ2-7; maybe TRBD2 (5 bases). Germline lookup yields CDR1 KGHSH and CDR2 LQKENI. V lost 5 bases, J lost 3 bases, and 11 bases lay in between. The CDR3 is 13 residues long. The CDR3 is CASSDGDSYEQYF. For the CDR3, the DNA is TGTGCCAGCTCAGACGGGGATAGCTACGAGCAGTACTTC.